These 20 T cell receptor beta chains were all obtained from the same sample, sequenced in a study of blood T cell repertoires in COVID-19. Sequencing used immunoSEQ multiplex PCR; TCRdb keeps in-frame clones, though not all of them. The sample yields about 120,000 clones, roughly 90% seen once. Sequences were obtained from peripheral blood. All receptors derive from a man aged 50 or older with acute or convalescent COVID-19.

This clone was counted a single time. This chain connects TRBV1 to TRBJ2-2; the table's D call of TRBD1 was not tested on the DNA. TRBV1 is a recognized pseudogene. CDR3 length: 18 amino acids. Written as DNA, the CDR3 is TGCACCAGCAGCCAACTAGCTGGACAGGAGCGCGGCACCGGGGAGCTGTTTTTT. Its protein is CTSSQLAGQERGTGELFF.

This clone was observed once. The V gene is TRBV18, the J gene TRBJ1-2, with 8 positions matching TRBD1. CDR3 length: 14 residues. Germline CDR1 and CDR2: KGHSH and LQKENI. Trimming cost V 2 bases and J 2 bases; bases outside gene matches: 1. CDR3: CASSPRTGNYGYTF. DNA for the CDR3: TGTGCCAGCTCACCAAGGACAGGGAACTATGGCTACACCTTC.

The chain couples TRBV11-3 to TRBJ1-1; TRBD1 aligns across 8 bases. The J segment lost 6 bases and the V segment lost 6 bases, leaving 6 bases of the junction unmatched. Germline CDR1 SGHNT, CDR2 YENEEA. There are 13 residues in the CDR3. The CDR3 nucleotides read TGTGCCAGCAGTCAAACAGGGGGGGCTGAAGCTTTCTTT. Residues: CASSQTGGAEAFF.

This clone has just one count. The CDR3, as DNA: TGCGCCAGCAGGCCGAGCAAGAGCTCCTATAATTCACCCCTCCACTTT. It translates to CASRPSKSSYNSPLHF. This chain links TRBV5-1 with TRBJ1-6, with D uncertain. V dropped 5 bases and J dropped 0 bases, with 12 bases sitting between them. Germline values: CDR1 SGHRS, CDR2 YFSETQ. This CDR3 has 16 amino acids.

The genes are TRBV2 and TRBJ2-2; D uncertain. This CDR3 comprises 13 residues. The V end was cut by 7 bases, the J end by 5 bases, with 11 bases between. CDR1 is SNHLY and CDR2 is FYNNEI in the germline V gene. The CDR3 loop is CASIPLGTGELFF. Written as DNA, the CDR3 is TGTGCCAGCATACCCCTAGGAACCGGGGAGCTGTTTTTT. The whole variable domain, filled in from reference TRBV2 and TRBJ2-2, reads EPEVTQTPSHQVTQMGQEVILRCVPISNHLYFYWYRQILGQKVEFLVSFYNNEISEKSEIFDDQFSVERPDGSNFTLKIRSTKLEDSAMYFCASIPLGTGELFFGEGSRLTVL.

V and J are TRBV7-2 and TRBJ1-4, with D possibly matching TRBD1 (6 bases). This CDR3 comprises 14 residues. The germline CDR1 and CDR2 sequences are SGHTA and FQGNSA. Trimming took 3 bases from V and 8 from J, leaving 13 bases between them. This CDR3 is CASSFTGFEEKLFF. CDR3 nucleotide sequence: TGTGCCAGCAGCTTTACAGGGTTTGAAGAAAAACTGTTTTTT. The full variable domain, with the rest looked up from reference TRBV7-2 and TRBJ1-4, is GAGVSQSPSNKVTEKGKDVELRCDPISGHTALYWYRQSLGQGLEFLIYFQGNSAPDKSGLPSDRFSAERTGGSVSTLTIQRTQQEDSAVYLCASSFTGFEEKLFFGSGTQLSVL.

A few counts support this clone. This chain joins TRBV10-3 and TRBJ1-3; D not certain. The CDR3 is made up of 15 amino acids. V shed 4 bases and J shed 4 bases, with 14 bases lying between them. Germline CDR1 ENHRY, CDR2 SYGVKD. The CDR3 DNA sequence: TGTGCCATCAGTGCTGGCGGCTTGCGGGGAAACACCATATATTTT. It yields the protein CAISAGGLRGNTIYF.

The J gene is TRBJ2-1, the V gene TRBV4-3; D is possibly TRBD2 (6 bases). The V and J ends lost 0 bases and 7 bases respectively, with 13 bases between them. CDR3 length equals 15 residues. CDR1 LGHNA and CDR2 YSLEER come from the germline V gene. Here the CDR3 DNA reads TGCGCCAGCAGCCAAGATGCGACTAGTGCTAATGAGCAGTTCTTC. This encodes CASSQDATSANEQFF.

The gene calls are TRBV6-5 and TRBJ1-5; 7 nucleotides match TRBD1. Germline lookup yields CDR1 MNHEY and CDR2 SVGAGI. The CDR3 has 13 residues. V gave up 6 bases and J gave up 7 bases; unmatched junction bases: 6. The CDR3 DNA is TGTGCCAGCAGGCGGGACAGTTGGCAGCCCCAGCATTTT. Its protein is CASRRDSWQPQHF.

The chain joins TRBV2 to TRBJ2-7, with D tentatively TRBD1 (5 bases). CDR1 SNHLY and CDR2 FYNNEI come from the germline V gene. This CDR3 contains 11 residues. V lost 9 bases to trimming and J lost 4 bases, with 10 bases between them. CDR3 protein: CARGQGYEQYF. CDR3 DNA sequence: TGTGCCAGGGGGCAAGGGTACGAGCAGTACTTC.

The gene calls are TRBV11-3 and TRBJ1-1; TRBD1 agrees at 9 bases. From germline, CDR1 is SGHNT and CDR2 YENEEA. V was pared by 5 bases and J by 1 base, with 14 bases of the junction left unmatched. This CDR3 contains 18 residues. For the CDR3, the DNA is TGTGCCAGCAGCCCCGGTACAGGGGGCATAGTTTGGAACACTGAAGCTTTCTTT. Translation gives CASSPGTGGIVWNTEAFF. Combining the CDR3 with reference TRBV11-3 and TRBJ1-1 gives the whole variable domain EAGVVQSPRYKIIEKKQPVAFWCNPISGHNTLYWYLQNLGQGPELLIRYENEEAVDDSQLPKDRFSAERLKGVDSTLKIQPAELGDSAVYLCASSPGTGGIVWNTEAFFGQGTRLTVV.

The chain has TRBV27 and TRBJ1-6; D is possibly TRBD1 (6 bases). The germline V gene encodes CDR1 MNHEY and CDR2 SMNVEV (reference sequence). V was pared by 5 bases and J by 13 bases, with 27 bases between. This CDR3 comprises 17 residues. Here the CDR3 DNA reads TGTGCCAGCAGTCGGGAGCGGGACACCTTGGACGGGTTCCCCCTCCACTTT. This sequence encodes CASSRERDTLDGFPLHF.

This chain uses TRBV11-2 with TRBJ2-7; D might be TRBD1 (6 bases). The CDR3 is made up of 14 amino acids. Per the germline V gene, CDR1 is SGHAT and CDR2 is FQNNGV. Between the trimmed V and J ends, which lost 5 bases and 3 bases, there was a span of 14 bases. The CDR3 nucleotides read TGTGCCAGCAGCATACAGGGCCAACTCTACGAGCAGTACTTC. Its protein product is CASSIQGQLYEQYF.

The chain has TRBV14 and TRBJ2-2; 7 positions agree with TRBD2. There are 15 residues in the CDR3. V lost 4 bases to trimming and J lost 1 base; unmatched junction nucleotides: 3. Germline CDR1 and CDR2: SGHDN and FVKESK. For the CDR3, the DNA is TGTGCCAGCAGCCCGCGGACTAGGAACACCGGGGAGCTGTTTTTT. Protein sequence: CASSPRTRNTGELFF. Based on the CDR3 plus reference TRBV14 and TRBJ2-2, the full variable domain is EAGVTQFPSHSVIEKGQTVTLRCDPISGHDNLYWYRRVMGKEIKFLLHFVKESKQDESGMPNNRFLAERTGGTYSTLKVQPAELEDSGVYFCASSPRTRNTGELFFGEGSRLTVL.

The chain employs TRBV27 and TRBJ2-2; maybe TRBD1 (5 bases). The CDR3 loop spans 15 amino acids. Trimming cost V 2 bases and J 4 bases, with 11 bases left between them. Germline lookup yields CDR1 MNHEY and CDR2 SMNVEV (reference sequence). The CDR3 spells CASSLRGGVTGELFF. The CDR3 region has the DNA TGTGCCAGCAGTTTAAGGGGCGGCGTCACCGGGGAGCTGTTTTTT.

The chain recombines TRBV7-2 with TRBJ1-2; D perhaps matches TRBD1 (5 bases). The CDR3 has 12 residues. CDR1 is SGHTA, CDR2 FQGNSA, per germline. Trimming pared 3 bases from V and 8 bases from J, leaving 10 bases between. CDR3 sequence: CASSLTRVGYTF. In DNA form, the CDR3 reads TGTGCCAGCAGCTTGACCAGGGTCGGCTACACCTTC.

The chain joins TRBV5-1 to TRBJ2-3; 8 positions match TRBD2. The CDR3 sequence is 15 residues long. Germline CDR1 is SGHRS and CDR2 is YFSETQ. V was clipped by 2 bases and J by 4 bases; unmatched bases: 6. Written as DNA, the CDR3 is TGCGCCAGCAGCTTAGGTCGGGAGGGAGCAGATACGCAGTATTTT. Encoded protein: CASSLGREGADTQYF.

The CDR3 here is CASSTGHQFGYTF. Written as DNA, the CDR3 is TGTGCCAGTAGTACGGGACATCAGTTTGGCTACACCTTC. This chain links TRBV19 with TRBJ1-2; D might be TRBD1 (6 bases). Germline V CDR1 and CDR2: LNHDA, SQIVND (reference sequence). V was clipped by 4 bases and J by 7 bases, with 13 bases between them. This CDR3 contains 13 residues.

The chain links TRBV6-5 to TRBJ1-3, with D possibly being TRBD1 (6 bases). The CDR3 runs to 16 residues. V lost 4 bases, J lost 0 bases, and 13 bases lay in between. Germline CDR1 reads MNHEY; CDR2 reads SVGAGI. CDR3 sequence reads: CASSFRQAFSGNTIYF. The DNA of the CDR3 is TGTGCCAGCAGTTTCCGACAGGCGTTCTCTGGAAACACCATATATTTT.

The chain is built from TRBV18 and TRBJ1-6; D uncertain. Trimming removed 0 bases from V and 10 bases from J, with 13 bases in between. Germline CDR1 reads KGHSH; CDR2 reads LQKENI. CDR3 length: 15 residues. The CDR3 spells CASSPPGREGSPLHF. The CDR3 nucleotides read TGTGCCAGCTCACCACCGGGCAGAGAGGGCTCACCCCTCCACTTT.